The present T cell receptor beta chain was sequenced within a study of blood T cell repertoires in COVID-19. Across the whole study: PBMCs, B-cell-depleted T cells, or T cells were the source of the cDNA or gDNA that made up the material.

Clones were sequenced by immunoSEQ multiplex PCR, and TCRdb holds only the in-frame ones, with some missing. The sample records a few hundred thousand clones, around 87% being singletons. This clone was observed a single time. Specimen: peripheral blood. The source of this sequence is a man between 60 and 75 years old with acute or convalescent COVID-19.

CDR3 loop: CASSLVFTSEQFF. For the CDR3, the DNA is TGTGCCAGCAGTCTTGTCTTTACTTCTGAGCAGTTCTTC. This chain links TRBV2 with TRBJ2-1; D gene ambiguous. CDR1 SNHLY and CDR2 FYNNEI come from the germline V gene. Trimming stripped 5 bases from V and 9 bases from J, with 14 bases between. The CDR3 is 13 residues long.